The 6 T cell receptor beta chains presented below share a single source sample, sequenced in a study of post-analysis software for immune sequencing data (dated by TCRdb to the mid-2010s). Their antigens are not known. The method was PCR. TCRdb records Illumina HiSeq 2500 as the sequencer. Unique molecular identifiers were incorporated into TCR beta cDNA libraries to reduce PCR and sequencing biases. TCRdb itself trimmed the public reads at Q25 with fastp, ran MiXCR and retained productive beta chains. Each CDR3 protein appears once, grouped with its most common genes and DNA. The sample table records roughly 800,000 distinct CDR3 sequences; approximately 57% of these occur just once. The ten largest clones represent about 4.8% of the sample. General findings and caveats noted by the study authors: Several TRBV segments, including TRBV5-6, TRBV5-1 and TRBV20-1, were significantly more frequent in patients than controls.

The sequenced sample consisted of blood. These receptor sequences come from a girl under 18 with multiple sclerosis.

This clonotype was counted a single time. It may be a read error: a sequence one base away is much more abundant. This likely comes from a read error, as the CDR3 has no conserved phenylalanine or tryptophan at its end. The rearrangement joins TRBV5-1 to TRBJ2-1, with 7 bases that match TRBD2. The CDR3 loop spans 15 amino acids. The V gene end was trimmed by 2 bases and the J gene end by 7 bases; junction bases not matched to a gene: 9. Per germline, CDR1 SGHRS and CDR2 YFSETQ. CDR3 sequence (DNA): TGCGCCAGCAGCTTTGGGGGGGTTCTTAGGAATGAGCAGTTCTGC. Translation gives CASSFGGVLRNEQFC.

The gene calls are TRBV3-1 and TRBJ2-1; 7 bases align to TRBD2. J was trimmed by 2 bases and V by 2 bases; bases with no gene match: 6. CDR3 length equals 16 residues. The germline V gene has CDR1 LGHDT and CDR2 YNNKEL (reference sequence). For the CDR3, the DNA is TGTGCCAGCAGCCAAACCTCACGGGGGGCCTACAATGAGCAGTTCTTC. This encodes CASSQTSRGAYNEQFF.

V gene TRBV15 combines with J gene TRBJ2-5; a possible D gene is TRBD2 (6 bases). This CDR3 spans 14 amino acids. From germline, CDR1 is LNHNV and CDR2 YYDKDF (reference sequence). V was pared by 0 bases and J by 2 bases, with 7 bases between. CDR3 region: CATSREGLQETQYF. In nucleotides, the CDR3 is TGTGCCACCAGCAGAGAAGGACTACAAGAGACCCAGTACTTC.

The chain employs TRBV25-1 and TRBJ1-2; D is unclear. V shed 6 bases and J shed 7 bases, with 12 bases lying between them. The length of the CDR3 is 12 residues. Germline V lookup: CDR1 MGHDK, CDR2 SYGVNS. The CDR3 DNA reads as TGTGCCAGCAGGGAAGCGGGGTTTGGCTACACCTTC. This codes for CASREAGFGYTF.

CDR3 in amino acids: CASSPDRGFNYGYTF. CDR3 DNA sequence: TGTGCCAGCAGTCCAGACAGGGGTTTTAACTATGGCTACACCTTC. The rearrangement joins TRBV12-3 or TRBV12-4 to TRBJ1-2; 8 positions match TRBD1. V was clipped by 5 bases and J by 1 base; unmatched bases: 6. This CDR3 spans 15 amino acids.

This rearrangement joins TRBV9 to TRBJ2-7; TRBD2 aligns across 13 bases. This CDR3 is 15 amino acids long. Trimming took 3 bases from V and 6 from J; bases not matched to a gene: 6. Germline V gene lookup returns CDR1 SGDLS and CDR2 YYNGEE. Written as DNA, the CDR3 is TGTGCCAGCAGCGGCGGACTAGCGGGGGAAATCGAGCAGTACTTC. Its translation is CASSGGLAGEIEQYF.